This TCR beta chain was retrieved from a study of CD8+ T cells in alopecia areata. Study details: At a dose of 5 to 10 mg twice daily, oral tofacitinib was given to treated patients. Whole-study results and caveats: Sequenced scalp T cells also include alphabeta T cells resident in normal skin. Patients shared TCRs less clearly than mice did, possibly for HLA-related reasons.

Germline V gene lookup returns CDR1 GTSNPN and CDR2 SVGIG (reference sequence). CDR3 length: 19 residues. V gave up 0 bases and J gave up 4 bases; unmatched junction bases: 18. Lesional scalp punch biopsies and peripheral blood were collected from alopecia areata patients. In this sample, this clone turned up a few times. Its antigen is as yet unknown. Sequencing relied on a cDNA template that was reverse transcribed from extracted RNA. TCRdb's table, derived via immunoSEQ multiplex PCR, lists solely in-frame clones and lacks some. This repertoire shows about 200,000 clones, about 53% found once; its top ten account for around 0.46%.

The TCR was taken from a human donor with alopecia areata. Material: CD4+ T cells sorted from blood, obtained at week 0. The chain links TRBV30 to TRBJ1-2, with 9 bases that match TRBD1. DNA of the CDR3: TGTGCCTGGAGTGTCCGGTGGAGGGACAGACAGGGGGGCGGCTATGGCTACACCTTC. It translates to CAWSVRWRDRQGGGYGYTF.